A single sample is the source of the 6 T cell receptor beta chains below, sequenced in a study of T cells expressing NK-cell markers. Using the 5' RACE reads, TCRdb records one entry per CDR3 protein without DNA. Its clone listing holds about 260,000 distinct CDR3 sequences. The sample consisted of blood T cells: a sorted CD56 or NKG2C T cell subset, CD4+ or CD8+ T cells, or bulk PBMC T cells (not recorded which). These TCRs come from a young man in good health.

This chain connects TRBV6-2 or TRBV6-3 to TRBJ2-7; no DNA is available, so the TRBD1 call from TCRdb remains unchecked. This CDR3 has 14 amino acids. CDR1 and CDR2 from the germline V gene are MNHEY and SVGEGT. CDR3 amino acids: CASSTPGQYYEQYF.

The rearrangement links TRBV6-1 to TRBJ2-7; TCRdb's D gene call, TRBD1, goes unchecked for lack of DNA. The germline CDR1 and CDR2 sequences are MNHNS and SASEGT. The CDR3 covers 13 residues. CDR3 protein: CASSEATPYEQYF.

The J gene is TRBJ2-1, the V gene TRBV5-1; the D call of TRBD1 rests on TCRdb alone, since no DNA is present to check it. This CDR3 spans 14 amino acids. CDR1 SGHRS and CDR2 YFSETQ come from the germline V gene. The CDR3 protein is CASSGTGWDNEQFF. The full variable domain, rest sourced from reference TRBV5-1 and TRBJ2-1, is KAGVTQTPRYLIKTRGQQVTLSCSPISGHRSVSWYQQTPGQGLQFLFEYFSETQRNKGNFPGRFSGRQFSNSRSEMNVSTLELGDSALYLCASSGTGWDNEQFFGPGTRLTVL.

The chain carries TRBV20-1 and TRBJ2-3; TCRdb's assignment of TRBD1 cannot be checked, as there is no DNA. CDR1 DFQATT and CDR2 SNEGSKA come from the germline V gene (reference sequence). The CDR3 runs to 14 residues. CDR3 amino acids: CSALPGLSTDTQYF.

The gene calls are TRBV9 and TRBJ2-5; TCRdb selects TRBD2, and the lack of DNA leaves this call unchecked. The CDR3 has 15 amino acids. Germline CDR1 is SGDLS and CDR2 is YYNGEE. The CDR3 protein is CASSVGAGNQETQYF.

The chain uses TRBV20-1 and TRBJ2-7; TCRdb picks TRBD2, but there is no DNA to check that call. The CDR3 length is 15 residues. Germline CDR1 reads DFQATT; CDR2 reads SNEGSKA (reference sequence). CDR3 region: CSASQLAGGAYEQYF.